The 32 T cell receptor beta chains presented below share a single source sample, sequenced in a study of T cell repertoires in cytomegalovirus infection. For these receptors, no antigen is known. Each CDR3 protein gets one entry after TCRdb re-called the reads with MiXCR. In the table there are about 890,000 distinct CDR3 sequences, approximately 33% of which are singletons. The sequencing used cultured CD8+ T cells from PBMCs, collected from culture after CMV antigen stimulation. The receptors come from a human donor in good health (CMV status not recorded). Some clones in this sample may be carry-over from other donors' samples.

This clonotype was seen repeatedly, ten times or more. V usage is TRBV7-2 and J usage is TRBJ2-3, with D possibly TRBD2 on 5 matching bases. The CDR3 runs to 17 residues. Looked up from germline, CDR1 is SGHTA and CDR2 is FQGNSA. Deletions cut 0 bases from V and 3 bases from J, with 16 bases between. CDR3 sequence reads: CASSLAGEPAWTDTQYF. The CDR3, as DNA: TGTGCCAGCAGCTTAGCCGGGGAGCCCGCGTGGACAGATACGCAGTATTTT.

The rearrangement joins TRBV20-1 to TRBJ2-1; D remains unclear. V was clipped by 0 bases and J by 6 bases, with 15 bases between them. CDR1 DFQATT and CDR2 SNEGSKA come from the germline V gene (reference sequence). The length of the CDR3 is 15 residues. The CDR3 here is CSARDGSLRANEQFF. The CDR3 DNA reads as TGCAGTGCTAGAGATGGGTCTTTGCGCGCCAATGAGCAGTTCTTC.

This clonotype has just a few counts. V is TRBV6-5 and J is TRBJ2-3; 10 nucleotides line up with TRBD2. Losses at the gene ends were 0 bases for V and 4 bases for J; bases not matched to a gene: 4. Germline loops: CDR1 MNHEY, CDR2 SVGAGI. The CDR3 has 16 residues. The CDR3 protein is CASSYSVAGGADTQYF. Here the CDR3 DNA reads TGTGCCAGCAGTTACTCCGTAGCGGGGGGTGCAGATACGCAGTATTTT.

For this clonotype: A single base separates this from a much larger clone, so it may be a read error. The CDR3 here is CASSFPRGPLNKNQPQHF. Written as DNA, the CDR3 is TGTGCCAGCAGCTTTCCAAGGGGGCCCTTAAACAAGAATCAGCCCCAGCATTTT. J is TRBJ1-5 and V is TRBV7-6; TRBD1 matches at 7 bases. Germline V gene data show CDR1 as SGHVS and CDR2 as FNYEAQ. The junction had 15 bases not matched to a gene; V was cut back by 3 bases and J by 4 bases. The CDR3 contains 18 residues.

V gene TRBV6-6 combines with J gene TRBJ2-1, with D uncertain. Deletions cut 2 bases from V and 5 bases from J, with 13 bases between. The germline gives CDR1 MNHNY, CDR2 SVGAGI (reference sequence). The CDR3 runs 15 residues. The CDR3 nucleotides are TGTGCCAGCAGTTACAAATCCAATGAGGACAATGAGCAGTTCTTC. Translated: CASSYKSNEDNEQFF.

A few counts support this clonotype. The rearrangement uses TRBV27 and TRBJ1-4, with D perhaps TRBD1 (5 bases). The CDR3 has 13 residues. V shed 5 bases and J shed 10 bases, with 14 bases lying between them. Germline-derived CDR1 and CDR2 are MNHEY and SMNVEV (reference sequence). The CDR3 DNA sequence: TGTGCCAGCAGTCCCCAAACAGGAGGAAAACTGTTTTTT. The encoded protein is CASSPQTGGKLFF.

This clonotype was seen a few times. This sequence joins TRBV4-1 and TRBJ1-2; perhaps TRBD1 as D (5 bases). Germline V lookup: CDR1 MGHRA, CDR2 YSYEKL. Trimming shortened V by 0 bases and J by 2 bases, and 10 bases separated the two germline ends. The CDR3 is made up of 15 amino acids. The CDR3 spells CASSQDTDSNYGYTF. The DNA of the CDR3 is TGCGCCAGCAGCCAAGATACTGACAGCAACTATGGCTACACCTTC.

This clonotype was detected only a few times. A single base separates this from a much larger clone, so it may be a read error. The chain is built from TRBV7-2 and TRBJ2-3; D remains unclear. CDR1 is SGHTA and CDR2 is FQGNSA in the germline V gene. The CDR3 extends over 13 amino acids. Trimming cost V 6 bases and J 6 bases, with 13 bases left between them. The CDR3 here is CASRLDRQDTQYF. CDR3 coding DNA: TGTGCCAGCAGATTGGATCGGCAGGATACGCAGTATTTT.

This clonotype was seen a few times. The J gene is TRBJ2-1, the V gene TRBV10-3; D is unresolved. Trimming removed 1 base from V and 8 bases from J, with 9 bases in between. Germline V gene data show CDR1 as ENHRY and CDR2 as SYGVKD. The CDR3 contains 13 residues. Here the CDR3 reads CAISELAVHEQFF. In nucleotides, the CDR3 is TGTGCCATCAGTGAGTTAGCTGTCCATGAGCAGTTCTTC.

CDR3 DNA: TGTGCCAGCAGCCAAGATAGCCGGGGGATGGGAGAAAAACTGTTTTTT. Its translation: CASSQDSRGMGEKLFF. The chain uses TRBV14 and TRBJ1-4, with D possibly TRBD1 on 5 matching bases. Trimming cost V 0 bases and J 8 bases, with 16 bases left between them. Germline values: CDR1 SGHDN, CDR2 FVKESK. This CDR3 has 16 amino acids.

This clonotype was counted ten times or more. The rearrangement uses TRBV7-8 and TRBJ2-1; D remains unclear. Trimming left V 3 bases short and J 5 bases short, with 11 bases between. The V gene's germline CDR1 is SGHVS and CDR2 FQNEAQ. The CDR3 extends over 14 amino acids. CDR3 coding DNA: TGTGCCAGCAGCTTGGTTGGGGAAAACAATGAGCAGTTCTTC. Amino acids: CASSLVGENNEQFF.

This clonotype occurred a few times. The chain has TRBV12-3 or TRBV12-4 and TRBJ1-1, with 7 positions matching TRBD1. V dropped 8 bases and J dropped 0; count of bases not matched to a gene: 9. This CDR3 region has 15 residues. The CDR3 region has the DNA TGTGCCAGCCGAGCGACAGGGTCCCTGAACACTGAAGCTTTCTTT. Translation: CASRATGSLNTEAFF.

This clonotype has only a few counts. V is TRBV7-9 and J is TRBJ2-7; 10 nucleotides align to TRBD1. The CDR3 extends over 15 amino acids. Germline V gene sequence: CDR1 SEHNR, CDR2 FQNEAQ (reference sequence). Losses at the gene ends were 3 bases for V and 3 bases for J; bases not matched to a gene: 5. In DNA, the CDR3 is TGTGCCAGCAGCTTCACCGGGACAGGGGTCTACGAGCAGTACTTC. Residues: CASSFTGTGVYEQYF.

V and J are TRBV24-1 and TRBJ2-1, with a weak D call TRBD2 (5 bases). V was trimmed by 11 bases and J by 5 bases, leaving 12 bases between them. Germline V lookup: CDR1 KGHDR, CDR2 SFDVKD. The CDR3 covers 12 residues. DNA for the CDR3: TGTGCCATCTCCGCCGGGAACAATGAGCAGTTCTTC. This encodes CAISAGNNEQFF.

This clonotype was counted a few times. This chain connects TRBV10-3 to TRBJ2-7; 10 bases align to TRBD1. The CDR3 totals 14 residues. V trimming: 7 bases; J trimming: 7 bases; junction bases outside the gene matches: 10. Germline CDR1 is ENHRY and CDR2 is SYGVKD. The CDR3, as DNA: TGTGCCATCAAAAGGGGACAGGGGCTAGAAGAGCAGTACGTC. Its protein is CAIKRGQGLEEQYV.

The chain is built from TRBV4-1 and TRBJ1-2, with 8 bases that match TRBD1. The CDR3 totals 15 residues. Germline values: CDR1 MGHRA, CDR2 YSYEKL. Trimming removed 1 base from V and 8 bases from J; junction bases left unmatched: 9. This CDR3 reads CASSQGTGNWKGYTF. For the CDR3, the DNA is TGCGCCAGCAGCCAAGGGACAGGGAATTGGAAAGGCTACACCTTC.

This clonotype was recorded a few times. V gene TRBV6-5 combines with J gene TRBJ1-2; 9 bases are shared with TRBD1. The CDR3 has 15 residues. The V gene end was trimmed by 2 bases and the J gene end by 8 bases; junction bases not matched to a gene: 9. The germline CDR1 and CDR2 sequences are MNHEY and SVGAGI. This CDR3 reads CASSYGDRDLRGYTF. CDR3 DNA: TGTGCCAGCAGTTACGGGGACAGGGATCTCCGGGGCTACACCTTC.

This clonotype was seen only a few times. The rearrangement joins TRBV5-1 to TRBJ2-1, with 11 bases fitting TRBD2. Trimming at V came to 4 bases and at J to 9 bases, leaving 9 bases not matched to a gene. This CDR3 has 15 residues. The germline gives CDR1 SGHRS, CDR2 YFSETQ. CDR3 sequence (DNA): TGCGCCAGCAGCCCTGACCTAGCGGGGGGACCTGAGCAGTTCTTC. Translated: CASSPDLAGGPEQFF. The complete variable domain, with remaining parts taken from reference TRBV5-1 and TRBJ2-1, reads KAGVTQTPRYLIKTRGQQVTLSCSPISGHRSVSWYQQTPGQGLQFLFEYFSETQRNKGNFPGRFSGRQFSNSRSEMNVSTLELGDSALYLCASSPDLAGGPEQFFGPGTRLTVL.

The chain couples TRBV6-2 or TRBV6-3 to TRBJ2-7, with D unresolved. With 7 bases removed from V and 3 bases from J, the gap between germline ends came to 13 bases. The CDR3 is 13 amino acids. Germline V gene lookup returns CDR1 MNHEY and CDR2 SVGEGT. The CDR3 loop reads CASTTPAGYEQYV. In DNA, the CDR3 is TGTGCCAGCACCACCCCTGCAGGCTACGAGCAGTACGTC.

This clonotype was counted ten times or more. The CDR3 coding sequence is TGTGCCAGCAGCGAGGGACTCGTGAACACCGGGGAGCTGTTTTTT. Translated: CASSEGLVNTGELFF. The chain has TRBV7-6 and TRBJ2-2; D is possibly TRBD2 (6 bases). Trimming removed 5 bases from V and 1 base from J, with 11 bases in between. CDR1 and CDR2 from the germline V gene are SGHVS and FNYEAQ. The CDR3 covers 15 residues.

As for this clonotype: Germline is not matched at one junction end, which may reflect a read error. Here the CDR3 reads CASSQDRTASTDTQYF. The CDR3 region has the DNA TGCGCCAGCAGCCAAGATCGGACAGCTAGCACAGATACACAGTATTTT. The V call is TRBV4-1, the J call TRBJ2-3; D possibly corresponds to TRBD1 (6 bases). CDR1 is MGHRA, CDR2 YSYEKL, per germline. The CDR3 spans 16 residues.

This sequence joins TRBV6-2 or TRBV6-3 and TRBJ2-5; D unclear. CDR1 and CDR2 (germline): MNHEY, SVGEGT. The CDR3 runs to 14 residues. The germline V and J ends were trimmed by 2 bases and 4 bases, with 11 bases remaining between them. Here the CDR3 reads CASSYPTRRETQYF. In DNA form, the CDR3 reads TGTGCCAGCAGTTACCCCACTCGGAGAGAGACCCAGTACTTC.

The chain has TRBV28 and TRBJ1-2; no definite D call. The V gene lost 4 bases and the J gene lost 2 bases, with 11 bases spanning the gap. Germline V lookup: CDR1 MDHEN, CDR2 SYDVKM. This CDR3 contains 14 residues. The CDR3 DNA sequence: TGTGCCAGCAGTTCGGGCGGCAGAAACTATGGCTACACCTTC. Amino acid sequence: CASSSGGRNYGYTF.

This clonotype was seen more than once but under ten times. The CDR3: CASRTRQGRDTEAFF. Written as DNA, the CDR3 is TGTGCCAGCCGAACCCGACAGGGGAGGGACACTGAAGCTTTCTTT. The V gene is TRBV28, the J gene TRBJ1-1, with 8 positions matching TRBD1. Germline assignment: CDR1 MDHEN and CDR2 SYDVKM. The CDR3 runs to 15 residues. With 8 bases clipped from V and 3 bases from J, the junction kept 11 bases outside the gene matches. Supplemented by reference TRBV28 and TRBJ1-1, the full variable domain reads DVKVTQSSRYLVKRTGEKVFLECVQDMDHENMFWYRQDPGLGLRLIYFSYDVKMKEKGDIPEGYSVSREKKERFSLILESASTNQTSMYLCASRTRQGRDTEAFFGQGTRLTVV.

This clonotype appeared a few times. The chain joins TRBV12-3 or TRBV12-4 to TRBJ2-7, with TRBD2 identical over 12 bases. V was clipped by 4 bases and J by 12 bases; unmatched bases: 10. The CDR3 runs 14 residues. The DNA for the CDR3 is TGTGCCAGCAGTTGGACTAGCGGGGTCACCGCGTCGTACTTC. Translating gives CASSWTSGVTASYF.

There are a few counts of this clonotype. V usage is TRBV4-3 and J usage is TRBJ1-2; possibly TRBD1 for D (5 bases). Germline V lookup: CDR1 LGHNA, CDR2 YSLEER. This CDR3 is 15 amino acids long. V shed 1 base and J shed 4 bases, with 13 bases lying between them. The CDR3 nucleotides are TGCGCCAGCAGCCAAGGACAGAACACTCTCTATGGCTACACCTTC. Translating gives CASSQGQNTLYGYTF.

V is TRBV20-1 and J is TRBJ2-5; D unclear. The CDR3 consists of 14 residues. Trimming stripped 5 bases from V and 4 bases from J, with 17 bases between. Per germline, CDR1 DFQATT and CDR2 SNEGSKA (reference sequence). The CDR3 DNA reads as TGCAGTGCTCCCGATTTGGGGTTGAGAGAGACCCAGTACTTC. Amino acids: CSAPDLGLRETQYF.

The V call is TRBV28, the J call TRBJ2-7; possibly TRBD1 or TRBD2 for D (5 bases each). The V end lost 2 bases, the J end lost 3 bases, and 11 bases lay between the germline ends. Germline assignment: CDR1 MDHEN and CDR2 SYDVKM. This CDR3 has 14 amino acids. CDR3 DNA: TGTGCCAGCAGTTTAAGGGACGGCCTCTACGAGCAGTACGTC. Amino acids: CASSLRDGLYEQYV.

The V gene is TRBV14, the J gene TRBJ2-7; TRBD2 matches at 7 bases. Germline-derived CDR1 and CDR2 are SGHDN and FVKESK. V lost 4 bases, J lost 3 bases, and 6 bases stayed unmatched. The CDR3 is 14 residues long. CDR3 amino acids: CASSPGRYVYEQYF. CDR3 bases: TGTGCCAGCAGCCCCGGGAGGTACGTCTACGAGCAGTACTTC.

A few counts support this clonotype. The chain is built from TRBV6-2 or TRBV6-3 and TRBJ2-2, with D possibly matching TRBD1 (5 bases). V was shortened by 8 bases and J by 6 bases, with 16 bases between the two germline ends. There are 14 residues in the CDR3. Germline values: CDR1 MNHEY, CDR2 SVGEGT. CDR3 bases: TGTGCCAGCGTTAAAAGGGGCGGATCCGGGGAGCTGTTTTTT. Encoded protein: CASVKRGGSGELFF.

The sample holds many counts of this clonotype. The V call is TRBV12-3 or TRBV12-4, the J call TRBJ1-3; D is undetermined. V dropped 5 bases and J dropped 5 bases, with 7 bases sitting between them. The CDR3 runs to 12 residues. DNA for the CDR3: TGTGCCAGCAGTCCCGGCCGAAACACCATATATTTT. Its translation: CASSPGRNTIYF.

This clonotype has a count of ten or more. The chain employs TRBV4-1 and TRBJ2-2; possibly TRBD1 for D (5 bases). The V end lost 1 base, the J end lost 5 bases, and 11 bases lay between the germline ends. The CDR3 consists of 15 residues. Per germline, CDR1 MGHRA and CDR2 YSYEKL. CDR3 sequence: CASSQGRASTGELFF. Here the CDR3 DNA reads TGCGCCAGCAGCCAAGGCAGGGCTTCAACCGGGGAGCTGTTTTTT.